This paragraph reports one T cell receptor beta chain. Its antigen is still unknown. No quality values exist for individual bases; no much larger clone is one base distant. At the junction V is shortened by 5 bases and J by 2 bases; bases outside the gene matches: 7. Sequences SGHTA (CDR1) and FQGNSA (CDR2) are obtained from the germline V gene. The CDR3, from cysteine to phenylalanine, totals 15 residues. Solely the CDR3 DNA is kept, with 45 bases framed from the first base. This sample was included in a study of cytomegalovirus exposure and HLA in healthy donors (dated by TCRdb to the late 2010s). For the study in its entirety: According to an earlier analysis of 550 to 750 of the donors, about 179 million T cells yielded 117 million unique TCR beta sequences and about 300 Gb of sequence data. To predict cytomegalovirus infection status, the study brought together high-throughput TCR immunosequencing, statistical association of individual TCRs with disease status, and machine learning. An earlier analysis of roughly 600 of the donors used high-throughput TCR beta sequencing to judge whether each TCR beta V gene segment behaved as functional or pseudogenic. Rather than using new phenotypic data, the later analysis identified candidate immune exposures from TCR beta sequences and from how often those sequences occurred across donors. Along with the approximately 600-subject first cohort, a separate validation cohort of over a hundred different subjects was used. Typing coverage varied by locus: roughly 620-640 donors for A, B, C, DRB1 and DQB1; roughly 500 for DQA1; over 600 for DPA1; about 450 for DPB1. An early release covering about 600 HLA-typed donors comprised approximately 300 gigabases of sequencing data and about 90 million unique TCR sequences. Donor age, sex, ethnicity and CMV serostatus were collected together with the repertoire data. All discovery cohort repertoires had been generated on a single sequencing platform. HLA typing covered class I and class II loci at four-digit resolution. Among the roughly 390 genotyped donors, approximately 76% belonged to the genetic ancestry cluster associated with self-reported Caucasian donors. In a later genetic analysis, genome-wide SNP genotypes for about three fifths of the roughly 670 donors were used, and that subset was treated as a discovery cohort. The study was designed to test whether signatures of past pathogen exposure could be identified by cataloging public T cell receptors. A later analysis re-analyzed previously published TCR beta repertoires from roughly 630 donors and added high-resolution HLA genotyping to study TCR occurrence patterns. Because of strong linkage in the cohort, a few DR-DQ haplotypes were treated as single units for association and clustering. The T cell repertoires of 550 to 850 subjects were profiled by immunosequencing and related to cytomegalovirus serostatus. Among some 400 genotyped donors of the cohort, an average of approximately 240,000 unique TCR beta nucleotide sequences was sequenced per donor, of which about 20% were non-productive. The research as a whole found: HLA typing was unavailable for some donors at each locus, so association tests used only the typed subset. V-gene and J-gene trimming of TCR beta chains was associated with a missense DCLRE1C variant in a later genetic analysis, and the association was replicated in an independent cohort. Because counts were too low, roughly 18 rarely observed V segments, including chromosome 9 orphons, were left out of the earlier analysis of 587 of the donors. Most CMV-associated TCR beta chains appeared to be HLA-restricted in a later analysis, and the HLA associations seemed to be driven largely by CMV exposure. Strong co-occurrence of HLA alleles, especially DR and DQ, made assigning TCR associations to individual alleles difficult. A few of the identified cytomegalovirus-associated TCR beta chains were confirmed in vitro to be specific for cytomegalovirus antigens. An earlier analysis of 450 to 750 of the donors showed that most TCR beta V segments appeared in productive rearrangements either about 90% or about 30% of the time, which broadly matched IMGT annotations. Presence/absence analyses assumed roughly uniform sequencing depth across donors, an assumption that may not hold. Compared with the roughly 710-donor mean, donors in an Asian-associated ancestry cluster had fewer N-insertions in productive TCRs, according to a later genetic analysis. Correlated functional status among segregating V segments might reflect linkage disequilibrium, but an unknown experimental factor could not be ruled out. According to a later analysis, parvovirus B19, influenza, CMV and Epstein-Barr virus appeared linked to several top co-occurrence clusters. The sequencing pipeline was judged likely to have produced a cluster of highly shared sequence variants as a technical artifact. While some public TCRs were present in many individuals, most TCR sequences turned up only very rarely across donors. Only TCR beta chains were sequenced in this cohort, and the absence of alpha or paired-chain data limited detectable features. The 87-base-pair reads could not distinguish some IMGT-functional V segments, including TRBV6-2 and TRBV6-3, so those segments were excluded. In both the original and validation cohorts, the classifier was reported to diagnose cytomegalovirus status with high specificity and sensitivity. A further reported finding was that TCR beta sequences accurately predicted the HLA-A and HLA-B alleles for most subjects in the first cohort. According to a later analysis, TCR association rates differed among HLA loci, with DRB1 alleles showing the most associated TCRs and HLA-C alleles showing the fewest. For the cohort, immune exposure information was limited to CMV serostatus. The authors suggested that the approach could potentially be generalized to other disease states and immunological phenotypes. A later analysis associated approximately 17,000 TCR beta sequences with specific HLA alleles at a false discovery rate of 0.05. Compared with equally common non-associated chains, HLA-associated TCR beta chains in a later analysis were more clonally expanded and had lower generation probabilities. A total of fewer than 200 TCR beta chains were listed by the study as associated with cytomegalovirus.

The cohort comprised hundreds of healthy bone marrow donors. Cohort members were all nominally healthy when sampled, although unrecorded immune exposures were likely present. The donor tested CMV seronegative and was one of the 352 seronegative cohort members. Each donor provided a peripheral blood sample, and peripheral blood mononuclear cells were used for TCR beta sequencing. Genomic DNA was extracted from the blood cell samples with the Qiagen DNeasy Blood Extraction Kit. Preparation of the library involved the immunoSEQ multiplex PCR assay. The multiplex PCR relied on a mix of 60 forward primers for TCR Vbeta segments and 13 reverse primers for TCR Jbeta segments. The CDR3 region of rearranged TCR beta genes was amplified from genomic DNA by a multiplex PCR assay. Amplified TCR beta libraries were sequenced as 87-base-pair reads on the Illumina HiSeq System. For the original study's pipeline: A later analysis counted tens of millions of unique TCR beta chains across the 650 to 700 repertoires, and roughly 11 million of these chains were shared by at least two donors. Raw reads were error-corrected and collapsed into unique sequences by a nearest-neighbor algorithm in which closely related sequences were merged to remove PCR and sequencing errors. V, D and J gene segments were assigned by aligning CDR3 sequences to IMGT reference sequences. For a sequence to be retained, a match of at least six nucleotides was required to both a V gene segment and a J gene segment. A rearrangement was called productive if the CDR3 had no stop codons and remained in frame with V and J, and every other rearrangement was called non-productive. Following IMGT convention, CDR3 was defined as the stretch from the second conserved V-encoded cysteine up to the conserved J-encoded phenylalanine. In an earlier analysis of around 600 of the donors, sequences lacking an unambiguous match to a single V gene segment were excluded. In an earlier analysis of 587 of the donors, V segments were called functional above 56.7% productive rearrangements and were called segregating when the between-donor standard deviation exceeded 5%. A statistical classification framework was built for diagnosing cytomegalovirus status from the catalog of TCR beta chain sequences. In a later analysis, TCR nucleotide sequences were compared against IMGT/GENE-DB human TR gene sequences so that V and J genes could be assigned. The TCRdist pipeline was used in a later analysis to assign CDR3 sequences and most-parsimonious VDJ recombination scenarios. In a later analysis, each TCR beta chain was defined by its CDR3 amino acid sequence together with its V-gene family, and reads without a unique V-gene family were excluded. A later analysis removed 592 highly shared, low-generation-probability nucleotide sequences to deal with suspected cross-contamination and a sequencing artifact. For each public chain, a later analysis derived a clonal expansion index from normalized ranks of inferred template counts within each repertoire. In a later analysis, generation probabilities were computed using a VDJ recombination model fitted to out-of-frame rearrangements, and the results were checked against IGoR. In a later analysis, hypergeometric tests were used to score TCR-TCR, TCR-HLA and TCR-CMV co-occurrence, with a repertoire-size bias correction applied to TCR pairs. A later analysis estimated false discovery rates by permuting HLA or CMV assignments 20 times. In a later analysis, co-occurring TCRs were grouped with DBSCAN, and TCRdist sequence similarity was added when clustering was performed within HLA-allele-positive subsets. Repertoires with fewer than 30,000 or more than 120,000 public chains were left out of co-occurrence clustering, as were a few repertoires with anomalous nucleotide sharing. This is the immuneACCESS table as TCRdb keeps it, with only in-frame sequences that have V and J called. A part of the clones is gone; compared with another copy, unresolved V genes explain less than half, and the rest is unexplained. Clone size and V and J calls were adopted from that table, with D and trimming inferred from the DNA. This sample comprises approximately 220,000 clones, 60% to 80% of them detected only once. Under 2% of the sample comes from the top ten.

The V and J genes are TRBV7-2 and TRBJ2-3, and 7 junction bases match TRBD1. The material sequenced was PBMCs. This TCR was recovered from a man between 18 and 35 years old in good health and CMV-seronegative. The CDR3 protein sequence reads: CASSPGQVHTDTQYF. The sequence in DNA is TGTGCCAGCAGCCCAGGACAGGTCCACACAGATACGCAGTATTTT.